A selection of T cell receptor beta chains follows, all from one sample in a study of identical twins. One entry per CDR3 protein, called by TCRdb with MiXCR from the 5' RACE reads. The data contain 450,000 to 650,000 distinct CDR3 sequences, more than 9% of them singletons. A further study also used this sample, focusing on yellow fever vaccine responses in identical twins.

The specimen sequenced was PBMCs. These receptors all come from a woman between 18 and 29 years old in good health. Both conserved end residues are part of each CDR3. Fields, in order: clone size, D gene, V gene, J gene, CDR3 DNA, CDR3 protein. The D gene is left open where the match is weak. For some rows the clone size is stated as once, few or many, or as a class when expanded; others skip it.

few,NA,TRBV28,TRBJ2-7,TGTGCCAGCAGTTTCTCCAGGGGCTCCGACGAGCAGTACTTC,CASSFSRGSDEQYF
few,TRBD2,TRBV20-1,TRBJ2-3,TGCAGTGCTAGTGTTCCGGGACTAGCACGTTATACGCAGTATTTT,CSASVPGLARYTQYF
few,NA,TRBV5-1,TRBJ2-7,TGCGCCAGCGTCGAGGTGGCAGGGAACTACGAGCAGTACTTC,CASVEVAGNYEQYF
NA,TRBD2,TRBV5-1,TRBJ2-5,TGCGCCAGCGGGCCGGGGGGGCCCCGAGAGACCCAGTACTTC,CASGPGGPRETQYF
few,TRBD2,TRBV2,TRBJ2-7,TGTGCCAGCAGCCGAGCGGGGGAGTCCTACGAGCAGTACTTC,CASSRAGESYEQYF
many,NA,TRBV6-6,TRBJ2-7,TGTGCCAGCGGGGGATCCTACGAGCAGTACTTC,CASGGSYEQYF
NA,TRBD2,TRBV11-1,TRBJ2-1,TGTGCCAGCAGCCTAAGGCGTAGGTTTGCGGGAGGGGACAATGAGCAGTTCTTC,CASSLRRRFAGGDNEQFF
NA,TRBD2,TRBV4-3,TRBJ2-7,TGCGCCAGCAGCCAAGAATTTGGCACTAGCGGGAGTTACGAGCAGTACTTC,CASSQEFGTSGSYEQYF
many,TRBD1,TRBV7-9,TRBJ2-7,TGTGCCAGCAGCCGACAGGGGTCCTACGAGCAGTACTTC,CASSRQGSYEQYF
few,NA,TRBV20-1,TRBJ2-5,TGCAGTGCTAGAAATTGGCAGCGGGACCAAGAGACCCAGTACTTC,CSARNWQRDQETQYF
NA,NA,TRBV5-1,TRBJ2-7,TGCGCCAGCAGCGGGGCTTACTACGAGCAGTACTTC,CASSGAYYEQYF
NA,TRBD1,TRBV11-2,TRBJ1-4,TGTGCCAGCAGCCCGACGGGACAGGGAAGTGGAGAAAAACTGTTTTTT,CASSPTGQGSGEKLFF
NA,TRBD2,TRBV30,TRBJ2-1,TGTGCCGCTGACCTGGGAGCGGGGGGCCTGAATGAGCAGTTCTTC,CAADLGAGGLNEQFF
few,NA,TRBV5-6,TRBJ2-2,TGTGCCAGCAGCTTGATGGGAGTCCACGCGAACACCGGGGAGCTGTTTTTT,CASSLMGVHANTGELFF
few,TRBD1,TRBV5-1,TRBJ2-7,TGCGCCAGCAGCTACAGGGGGCTGATACTTAACGAGCAGTACTTC,CASSYRGLILNEQYF
many,NA,TRBV10-2,TRBJ2-1,TGCGCCAGCTATCTTATCCAATCCCAAAATGAGCAGTTCTTC,CASYLIQSQNEQFF
NA,TRBD1,TRBV12-3/TRBV12-4,TRBJ2-5,TGTGCCAGCACCGCGACAGGGCTAGACGAGACCCAGTACTTC,CASTATGLDETQYF
few,TRBD2,TRBV5-1,TRBJ2-5,TGCGCCAGCAGCTTGGACGGGACTAGCGGGAGGAAGACCCAGTACTTC,CASSLDGTSGRKTQYF
few,NA,TRBV18,TRBJ1-4,TGTGCCAGCTCACCTGGGGGTCTCGCAACTAATGAAAAACTGTTTTTT,CASSPGGLATNEKLFF
NA,NA,TRBV10-3,TRBJ2-3,TGTGCCATCAAAGACGCGGAGCGGAGCACAGATACGCAGTATTTT,CAIKDAERSTDTQYF
NA,TRBD2,TRBV7-9,TRBJ2-7,TGTGCCAGCAGCTCTAGCGGGAGAGCCTACGAGCAGTACTTC,CASSSSGRAYEQYF
NA,TRBD1,TRBV20-1,TRBJ2-3,TGCAGTGCTAGTCCCAGGACAGGGAAGAGGACAGATACGCAGTATTTT,CSASPRTGKRTDTQYF
NA,NA,TRBV20-1,TRBJ1-2,TGCAGTGCCATGAGGGGGAACGACTATGGCTACACCTTC,CSAMRGNDYGYTF
many,TRBD1,TRBV7-9,TRBJ2-2,TGTGCCAGCAGCTTCGGGACAGGGTACACCGGGGAGCTGTTTTTT,CASSFGTGYTGELFF
NA,TRBD2,TRBV12-3/TRBV12-4,TRBJ2-7,TGTGCCAGCAGTTTATCCGCCCTCGCGGGAGAGTCCTACGAGCAGTACTTC,CASSLSALAGESYEQYF
many,NA,TRBV7-2,TRBJ1-1,TGTGCCAATGGGGGCACTGAAGCTTTCTTT,CANGGTEAFF
once,NA,TRBV27,TRBJ2-1,TGTGCCAGCAGTTTATTACAGACTTACAATGAGCAGTTCTTC,CASSLLQTYNEQFF
NA,TRBD2,TRBV20-1,TRBJ2-3,TGCAGTGCTCATGCGAGAGGGACTAGCGGGACATATACGCAGTATTTT,CSAHARGTSGTYTQYF
NA,TRBD2,TRBV4-2,TRBJ2-7,TGTGCCAGCAGCCAAGAGGGCGGGGGGAGCTCCTACGAGCAGTACTTC,CASSQEGGGSSYEQYF
NA,TRBD1,TRBV5-1,TRBJ1-6,TGCGCCAGCAGCCAAACGGGACAGGGGCGCTCACCCCTCCACTTT,CASSQTGQGRSPLHF
few,NA,TRBV12-3/TRBV12-4,TRBJ2-1,TGTGCCAGCACCCCAGACAGCAGCGGGAATGAGCAGTTCTTC,CASTPDSSGNEQFF
many,TRBD1,TRBV18,TRBJ2-1,TGTGCCAGCTCTGCCGAGACAGGGGGATCGTATGAGCAGTTCTTC,CASSAETGGSYEQFF
NA,TRBD2,TRBV11-2,TRBJ2-7,TGTGCCAGCAGCTTAACTGCGGGACTAGCGGGAGGGGAAGGGGGCGAGCAGTACTTC,CASSLTAGLAGGEGGEQYF
NA,TRBD2,TRBV7-9,TRBJ2-7,TGTGCCAGCAGCTACCCGACTAGCGGGAACTCCTACGAGCAGTACTTC,CASSYPTSGNSYEQYF
few,NA,TRBV29-1,TRBJ1-2,TGCAGCGTTGATTCGGAGGAGCCTGGCTACACCTTC,CSVDSEEPGYTF
many,NA,TRBV20-1,TRBJ2-7,TGCAGTGCTAATCCGGACAGCTACGAGCAGTACTTC,CSANPDSYEQYF
few,NA,TRBV7-9,TRBJ2-7,TGTGCCAGCAGCTTAGAAGGCACCACCTACGAGCAGTACTTC,CASSLEGTTYEQYF
many,NA,TRBV5-1,TRBJ1-6,TGCGCCAGCAGCCTCGGAGACACCTATAATTCACCCCTCCACTTT,CASSLGDTYNSPLHF
NA,NA,TRBV4-3,TRBJ2-7,TGCGCCAGCAGCCAAGCCTGGGGGTTTATGCACGAGCAGTACTTC,CASSQAWGFMHEQYF
NA,NA,TRBV18,TRBJ2-7,TGTGCCAGCCTTGACCCCGGGACACCAAAGGGCGAGCAGTACTTC,CASLDPGTPKGEQYF
many,TRBD2,TRBV4-3,TRBJ2-3,TGCGCCAGCAGCCAAGATTGGGCTAGCGGAGACCCAGAATCCACAGATACGCAGTATTTT,CASSQDWASGDPESTDTQYF
NA,NA,TRBV10-3,TRBJ2-2,TGTGCCATCAGGACCCCGAACACCGGGGAGCTGTTTTTT,CAIRTPNTGELFF
many,TRBD1,TRBV7-8,TRBJ2-3,TGTGCCAGCACCCCGGACAGGTTTAGCACAGATACGCAGTATTTT,CASTPDRFSTDTQYF